The 16 T cell receptor beta chains in this list originate from one sample, sequenced in a study of identical twins. From the 5' RACE reads, TCRdb called clonotypes with MiXCR, one entry per CDR3 protein. The repertoire holds roughly 290,000 distinct CDR3 sequences, with 8% to 9% as singletons. These same data were also listed under a study on yellow fever vaccine responses in identical twins.

Sample: memory (CD45RO+) T cells sorted from blood. The receptors were sampled from a woman aged 18-29 years in good health.

There are many counts of this clonotype. The chain couples TRBV5-1 to TRBJ1-2; no definite D call. The ends were cut back, 0 bases at V and 2 bases at J, with 5 bases in the middle. The CDR3 has 13 residues. Germline V gives CDR1 SGHRS, CDR2 YFSETQ. The CDR3 loop reads CASSLDGNYGYTF. CDR3 DNA sequence: TGCGCCAGCAGCTTGGACGGAAACTATGGCTACACCTTC.

This clonotype was counted a few times. The V and J genes are TRBV6-1 and TRBJ2-7, with TRBD2 matching 9 bases. The CDR3 sequence is 15 residues long. With V trimmed by 5 bases and J by 4 bases, 9 bases remained unmatched. Germline V gene lookup returns CDR1 MNHNS and CDR2 SASEGT. The CDR3 DNA reads TGTGCCAGCAGTAAATCCGGACTAGCGCCTTACGAGCAGTACTTC. Translated, it gives CASSKSGLAPYEQYF.

This clonotype was detected many times. The chain has TRBV7-2 and TRBJ2-1, with 7 bases fitting TRBD2. The V gene end was trimmed by 2 bases and the J gene end by 2 bases; junction bases not matched to a gene: 6. The CDR3 is 16 amino acids. The germline gives CDR1 SGHTA, CDR2 FQGNSA. CDR3 residues: CASSLWGGDAYNEQFF. CDR3 coding DNA: TGTGCCAGCAGCTTATGGGGAGGGGACGCCTACAATGAGCAGTTCTTC.

In this sample, this clonotype turned up a few times. The chain uses TRBV10-1 and TRBJ2-1, with 12 bases that match TRBD2. The trim removed 3 bases at V and 6 bases at J, leaving 6 bases unmatched. CDR3 length: 16 residues. Per the germline V gene, CDR1 is WNHNN and CDR2 is SYGVQD (reference sequence). The CDR3 loop reads CASSDPGLAGSNEQFF. DNA for the CDR3: TGCGCCAGCAGTGACCCCGGACTAGCGGGATCCAATGAGCAGTTCTTC.

This clonotype occurred a few times. The chain employs TRBV10-3 and TRBJ2-7; D may be TRBD1 (6 bases). The CDR3 runs 12 residues. The germline CDR1 and CDR2 sequences are ENHRY and SYGVKD. V was cut by 10 bases and J by 3 bases, with 13 bases left in between. The CDR3 loop is CATLRDNYEQYF. The CDR3 nucleotides are TGTGCCACACTTAGGGACAACTACGAGCAGTACTTC.

This clonotype was picked up many times. V is TRBV29-1 and J is TRBJ2-3; D gene uncertain. Between the trimmed V and J ends, which lost 6 bases and 1 base, there was a span of 14 bases. CDR3 length equals 14 residues. Germline CDR1 reads SQVTM; CDR2 reads ANQGSEA. DNA of the CDR3: TGCAGCGTCGAGGAGCAGGATGGCACAGATACGCAGTATTTT. Amino acids: CSVEEQDGTDTQYF.

About this clonotype: A much larger clone is a single base away; this may be a read error. V is TRBV12-3 or TRBV12-4 and J is TRBJ2-5; D is unclear. The CDR3 is 13 residues long. Here the CDR3 DNA reads TGTGCCAGCAGCCCCACCAGACAAGAGACCCGGTACTTC. It is translated as CASSPTRQETRYF.

This clonotype showed up many times. The chain combines TRBV24-1 with TRBJ1-5, with TRBD1 matching 9 bases. Looked up from germline, CDR1 is KGHDR and CDR2 is SFDVKD. Losses at the gene ends were 4 bases for V and 8 bases for J; bases not matched to a gene: 5. CDR3 size: 14 residues. The CDR3 nucleotides read TGTGCCACCAGTGACTGGACAGGGGTTGAGCCCCAGCATTTT. Its translation: CATSDWTGVEPQHF.

This clonotype was picked up many times. This chain joins TRBV29-1 and TRBJ2-2; perhaps TRBD2 as D (5 bases). The CDR3 has 12 amino acids. CDR1 and CDR2 (germline): SQVTM, ANQGSEA. Trimming took 7 bases from V and 5 from J, leaving 11 bases between them. CDR3 nucleotide sequence: TGCAGCGCGCGAGGGTGGACCGGGGAGCTGTTTTTT. Its protein is CSARGWTGELFF.

This sequence joins TRBV5-6 and TRBJ2-3, with 9 positions matching TRBD2. CDR1 and CDR2 from the germline V gene are SGHDT and YYEEEE. The V gene end was trimmed by 1 base and the J gene end by 3 bases; junction bases not matched to a gene: 6. The CDR3 length is 16 residues. For the CDR3, the DNA is TGTGCCAGCAGCTTGCTGGGCGGGGGGGATACAGATACGCAGTATTTT. Translating gives CASSLLGGGDTDTQYF.

This sequence joins TRBV18 and TRBJ2-3; unclear D gene. The CDR3 is made up of 13 amino acids. Per germline, CDR1 KGHSH and CDR2 LQKENI. Between the trimmed V and J ends, which lost 0 bases and 6 bases, there was a span of 7 bases. Here the CDR3 DNA reads TGTGCCAGCTCACCACCAGGTTCGGATACGCAGTATTTT. Its translation is CASSPPGSDTQYF. The variable domain in full, completed from reference TRBV18 and TRBJ2-3, reads NAGVMQNPRHLVRRRGQEARLRCSPMKGHSHVYWYRQLPEEGLKFMVYLQKENIIDESGMPKERFSAEFPKEGPSILRIQQVVRGDSAAYFCASSPPGSDTQYFGPGTRLTVL.

This clonotype was detected many times. V usage is TRBV5-1 and J usage is TRBJ2-5; D possibly corresponds to TRBD1 (5 bases). The length of the CDR3 is 14 residues. The germline CDR1 and CDR2 sequences are SGHRS and YFSETQ. V was pared by 4 bases and J by 1 base, with 11 bases between. The CDR3 DNA reads TGCGCCAGCAGCAACGACAGAATCCAAGAGACCCAGTACTTC. Its translation: CASSNDRIQETQYF.

This clonotype was seen at least ten times. This chain uses TRBV5-1 with TRBJ1-4; TRBD1 is a possible D gene (5 bases). The CDR3 extends over 23 amino acids. The V gene's germline CDR1 is SGHRS and CDR2 YFSETQ. V lost 6 bases to trimming and J lost 0 bases, with 36 bases between them. CDR3 in DNA: TGCGCCAGCAAAAGGTTGGACACGGATACCCCGGGACTCTACCACTCAACTAATGAAAAACTGTTTTTT. This encodes CASKRLDTDTPGLYHSTNEKLFF.

This clonotype was found many times. DNA for the CDR3: TGTGCCAGCAGCCTCATGGCAACTAATGAAAAACTGTTTTTT. Amino acid sequence: CASSLMATNEKLFF. This chain connects TRBV12-3 or TRBV12-4 to TRBJ1-4; D gene ambiguous. Trimming shortened V by 6 bases and J by 0 bases, and 8 bases separated the two germline ends. The CDR3 is 14 amino acids.

The V gene is TRBV5-1, the J gene TRBJ1-1; no firm D call. V gave up 0 bases and J gave up 1 base, with 7 bases separating them. The CDR3 runs 14 residues. Germline V lookup: CDR1 SGHRS, CDR2 YFSETQ. CDR3 nucleotide sequence: TGCGCCAGCAGCTTGGTGTTCAGGAACACTGAAGCTTTCTTT. Its protein is CASSLVFRNTEAFF.

The CDR3 DNA reads TGTGCCAGCACCCTCGGGTTAGAGACCCAGTACTTC. It encodes CASTLGLETQYF. J is TRBJ2-5 and V is TRBV2; D is uncertain. CDR3 length: 12 amino acids. The germline gives CDR1 SNHLY, CDR2 FYNNEI. V gave up 7 bases and J gave up 4 bases, with 10 bases separating them.